These 26 T cell receptor beta chains came from one sample sequenced in a study of cytomegalovirus exposure and HLA in healthy donors. A multiplex PCR was run with 60 Vbeta primers and 13 Jbeta primers. Measured with immunoSEQ multiplex PCR; TCRdb has only the in-frame clones, and not every one. This sample yields about 180,000 clones, of which around 75% are seen a single time; 2.9% belongs to the top ten. The specimen sequenced was PBMCs. The source of these receptors is a male donor in good health and CMV-seronegative.

This clone has a single count. This chain joins TRBV2 and TRBJ2-1; D is possibly TRBD1 (5 bases). Germline V CDR1 and CDR2: SNHLY, FYNNEI. The V end lost 5 bases, the J end lost 6 bases, and 11 bases lay between the germline ends. CDR3 length: 13 amino acids. The CDR3 spells CASSLFRGNEQFF. The CDR3 DNA reads as TGTGCCAGCAGTCTTTTTAGGGGCAATGAGCAGTTCTTC.

This chain joins TRBV30 and TRBJ2-2, with 8 bases matching TRBD1. The CDR3 covers 14 residues. Per germline, CDR1 GTSNPN and CDR2 SVGIG (reference sequence). J was trimmed by 5 bases and V by 4 bases; bases with no gene match: 6. CDR3 amino acids: CAWTGGWGTGELFF. Here the CDR3 DNA reads TGTGCCTGGACAGGGGGCTGGGGGACCGGGGAGCTGTTTTTT.

The chain carries TRBV6-6 and TRBJ1-1, with D possibly matching TRBD1 (5 bases). V lost 11 bases to trimming and J lost 8 bases, with 12 bases between them. The CDR3 totals 10 residues. The germline V gene has CDR1 MNHNY and CDR2 SVGAGI (reference sequence). The CDR3 here is CAATQDEAFF. The CDR3 bases are TGTGCCGCCACACAGGACGAAGCTTTCTTT.

The chain employs TRBV6-5 and TRBJ1-5, with D possibly matching TRBD1 (5 bases). V shed 4 bases and J shed 3 bases, with 10 bases lying between them. Germline V gives CDR1 MNHEY, CDR2 SVGAGI. The CDR3 sequence is 14 residues long. CDR3 residues: CASSWGGDNQPQHF. The CDR3 DNA reads as TGTGCCAGCAGTTGGGGAGGGGACAATCAGCCCCAGCATTTT.

The V call is TRBV5-1, the J call TRBJ2-5; D gene unclear. CDR1 and CDR2 (germline): SGHRS, YFSETQ. V lost 4 bases, J lost 2 bases, and 6 bases lay in between. The CDR3 spans 12 residues. CDR3 DNA: TGCGCCAGCAGCCTGAGGCAAGAGACCCAGTACTTC. This encodes CASSLRQETQYF.

The gene calls are TRBV30 and TRBJ2-1, with 9 bases identical to TRBD1. Germline V gives CDR1 GTSNPN, CDR2 SVGIG (reference sequence). After removal of 5 bases from V and 6 bases from J, the junction contained 8 bases not matched to a gene. The CDR3 contains 14 residues. The DNA of the CDR3 is TGTGCCTGGTCACAGGGGGCTATCGGCAATGAGCAGTTCTTC. This sequence encodes CAWSQGAIGNEQFF.

The V and J genes are TRBV4-1 and TRBJ1-5; possible D gene TRBD1, 6 bases. Germline assignment: CDR1 MGHRA and CDR2 YSYEKL. The CDR3 contains 17 residues. V gave up 0 bases and J gave up 0 bases, with 12 bases separating them. The chain's CDR3 is CASSQDLTGFSNQPQHF. The CDR3 DNA is TGCGCCAGCAGCCAAGATCTGACAGGTTTTAGCAATCAGCCCCAGCATTTT.

The chain joins TRBV7-2 to TRBJ1-5; 9 bases are shared with TRBD1. Per the germline V gene, CDR1 is SGHTA and CDR2 is FQGNSA. V lost 4 bases and J lost 7; bases outside the gene matches: 8. CDR3 length: 15 residues. CDR3 sequence (DNA): TGTGCCAGCAGCTGGGGACAGGGAACCTCGCAGCCCCAGCATTTT. The encoded protein is CASSWGQGTSQPQHF. The full variable domain, its missing parts supplied by reference TRBV7-2 and TRBJ1-5, is GAGVSQSPSNKVTEKGKDVELRCDPISGHTALYWYRQSLGQGLEFLIYFQGNSAPDKSGLPSDRFSAERTGGSVSTLTIQRTQQEDSAVYLCASSWGQGTSQPQHFGDGTRLSIL.

In this sample, this clone turned up once. The rearrangement links TRBV6-6 to TRBJ1-5, with D maybe TRBD1 (5 bases). Germline V gives CDR1 MNHNY, CDR2 SVGAGI (reference sequence). The CDR3 is 15 residues long. Trimming took 4 bases from V and 4 from J, leaving 14 bases between them. The CDR3 coding sequence is TGTGCCAGCAGTTCCGCTGGGGGAGGTAATCAGCCCCAGCATTTT. Translated, it gives CASSSAGGGNQPQHF.

This clone came up once. The chain has TRBV6-6 and TRBJ2-1; tentatively, D is TRBD2 (7 bases). The CDR3 is 13 residues long. V was shortened by 6 bases and J by 8 bases, with 14 bases between the two germline ends. Germline CDR1 MNHNY, CDR2 SVGAGI (reference sequence). The CDR3: CASRKQGGDEQFF. CDR3 bases: TGTGCCAGCAGAAAACAGGGAGGGGATGAGCAGTTCTTC.

J is TRBJ2-1 and V is TRBV28, with 7 bases identical to TRBD2. The CDR3 loop spans 15 amino acids. The V gene's germline CDR1 is MDHEN and CDR2 SYDVKM. V lost 6 bases to trimming and J lost 4 bases; unmatched junction nucleotides: 9. The CDR3 sequence is CASSPRPSGYNEQFF. The CDR3 nucleotides are TGTGCCAGCAGCCCACGGCCTAGCGGATACAATGAGCAGTTCTTC.

The J gene is TRBJ1-1, the V gene TRBV30; the match to TRBD1 covers 9 bases. This CDR3 is built from 15 residues. V lost 0 bases, J lost 1 base, and 3 bases stayed unmatched. Germline V gives CDR1 GTSNPN, CDR2 SVGIG (reference sequence). The CDR3, as DNA: TGTGCCTGGAGTGTACGGGGACAGGGGAACACTGAAGCTTTCTTT. Protein sequence: CAWSVRGQGNTEAFF.

The chain is built from TRBV30 and TRBJ1-6; 7 nucleotides match TRBD1. The CDR3 is 16 amino acids. The junction had 9 bases not matched to a gene; V was cut back by 3 bases and J by 4 bases. Germline CDR1 reads GTSNPN; CDR2 reads SVGIG (reference sequence). CDR3: CAWSLSGTEYNSPLHF. CDR3 in DNA: TGTGCCTGGAGCCTATCCGGGACAGAGTATAATTCACCCCTCCACTTT.

The gene calls are TRBV4-1 and TRBJ2-1; TRBD1 matches at 9 bases. With 1 base clipped from V and 3 bases from J, the junction kept 7 bases outside the gene matches. Germline CDR1 is MGHRA and CDR2 is YSYEKL. This CDR3 is 17 amino acids long. DNA of the CDR3: TGCGCCAGCAGCCAAGTTCGCGGACAGGGGTTCTACAATGAGCAGTTCTTC. The encoded protein is CASSQVRGQGFYNEQFF.

This clone was seen only once. The chain carries TRBV4-1 and TRBJ1-3; weak D call: TRBD1 (5 bases). V was shortened by 2 bases and J by 2 bases, with 13 bases between the two germline ends. CDR3 length: 16 residues. Germline V gene data show CDR1 as MGHRA and CDR2 as YSYEKL. The CDR3 DNA is TGCGCCAGCAGCCAAATGACCAGGGTCGCTGGAAACACCATATATTTT. Its protein product is CASSQMTRVAGNTIYF.

The chain carries TRBV11-2 and TRBJ2-5, with TRBD2 matching over 11 bases. V was pared by 6 bases and J by 5 bases, with 8 bases of the junction left unmatched. The CDR3 runs to 15 residues. CDR1 is SGHAT and CDR2 is FQNNGV in the germline V gene. In DNA form, the CDR3 reads TGTGCCAGCAGAATAGCGGGGGGGCCGGGGGAGACCCAGTACTTC. It encodes CASRIAGGPGETQYF.

This clone was found a few times. V usage is TRBV18 and J usage is TRBJ2-1, with 12 bases fitting TRBD1. Germline loops: CDR1 KGHSH, CDR2 LQKENI. Trimming took 3 bases from V and 10 from J; bases not matched to a gene: 13. The CDR3 runs to 17 residues. CDR3 in amino acids: CASSPPEGTGGLREQFF. CDR3 in DNA: TGTGCCAGCTCACCCCCCGAGGGGACAGGGGGCCTCCGGGAGCAGTTCTTC.

This chain links TRBV19 with TRBJ1-3; D not certain. The V end lost 6 bases, the J end lost 2 bases, and 5 bases lay between the germline ends. The CDR3 is 12 amino acids. Germline CDR1 reads LNHDA; CDR2 reads SQIVND (reference sequence). The CDR3 bases are TGTGCCAGTAGACACCCTGGAAACACCATATATTTT. It specifies CASRHPGNTIYF. Using reference TRBV19 and TRBJ1-3 for the parts outside the CDR3, the full variable domain is DGGITQSPKYLFRKEGQNVTLSCEQNLNHDAMYWYRQDPGQGLRLIYYSQIVNDFQKGDIAEGYSVSREKKESFPLTVTSAQKNPTAFYLCASRHPGNTIYFGEGSWLTVV.

This clone appeared a few times. The identical CDR3 is also encoded by other nucleotide sequences in the sample. The chain combines TRBV7-3 with TRBJ2-2; no clear D gene. Trimming stripped 5 bases from V and 2 bases from J, with 6 bases between. This CDR3 comprises 13 residues. Germline loops: CDR1 SGHTA, CDR2 FQGTGA. The CDR3 here is CASSPTNTGELFF. The CDR3 bases are TGTGCCAGCAGCCCAACAAACACCGGGGAGCTGTTTTTT.

The V and J genes are TRBV4-1 and TRBJ1-1, with D unclear. CDR1 MGHRA and CDR2 YSYEKL come from the germline V gene. The CDR3 has 14 residues. V lost 0 bases and J lost 5, with 10 bases in between. The CDR3 DNA reads TGCGCCAGCAGCCAAGAGGTGGGAGGGACTGAAGCTTTCTTT. Residues: CASSQEVGGTEAFF.

This chain joins TRBV27 and TRBJ2-7, with TRBD1 matching over 8 bases. Germline trimming cut 10 bases from V and 0 bases from J; bases unmatched to any gene: 8. The CDR3 has 14 residues. In germline, CDR1 is MNHEY, CDR2 SMNVEV (reference sequence). For the CDR3, the DNA is TGTGCCACCCGTACCGGGACAGGCTCCTACGAGCAGTACTTC. Residues: CATRTGTGSYEQYF.

The chain employs TRBV19 and TRBJ2-3, with 7 bases lining up with TRBD1. CDR3 size: 16 residues. The ends lost 5 bases at V and 4 bases at J; junction bases unmatched: 12. Germline assignment: CDR1 LNHDA and CDR2 SQIVND (reference sequence). CDR3 protein: CASSFNRGMRADTQYF. CDR3 bases: TGTGCCAGTAGTTTTAACAGGGGAATGCGGGCAGATACGCAGTATTTT.

CDR3 sequence (DNA): TGCGCCAGCAGTCGCAAAATCAGGGGCGATCAGCCCCAGCATTTT. This translates into CASSRKIRGDQPQHF. The chain joins TRBV4-3 to TRBJ1-5, with a tentative D call TRBD1 (6 bases). Trimming cost V 6 bases and J 5 bases, with 17 bases left between them. This CDR3 spans 15 amino acids. Germline V CDR1 and CDR2: LGHNA, YSLEER.

The V gene is TRBV7-9, the J gene TRBJ1-2, with TRBD1 matching 8 bases. The germline V gene encodes CDR1 SEHNR and CDR2 FQNEAQ (reference sequence). This CDR3 region has 14 residues. J lost 4 bases, V lost 1 base, and 2 bases had no gene match. The CDR3 loop reads CASSLGGQVYGYTF. The CDR3 region has the DNA TGTGCCAGCAGCTTAGGGGGACAGGTCTATGGCTACACCTTC.

The V and J genes are TRBV7-3 and TRBJ1-2; D unresolved. V was cut by 8 bases and J by 4 bases, with 23 bases left in between. The CDR3 has 16 residues. Germline CDR1 is SGHTA and CDR2 is FQGTGA. DNA of the CDR3: TGTGCCAGCGAACTAGACTCAAGGAGTTCCTGCTATGGCTACACCTTC. It codes for CASELDSRSSCYGYTF.

This clone appeared a few times. The rearrangement uses TRBV6-1 and TRBJ1-2, with D perhaps matching TRBD1 (5 bases). Trimming pared 1 base from V and 0 bases from J, leaving 18 bases between. The germline CDR1 and CDR2 sequences are MNHNS and SASEGT. The CDR3 length is 18 residues. The CDR3 region is CASSEGAGPLQTNYGYTF. As DNA, the CDR3 is TGTGCCAGCAGTGAAGGGGCAGGGCCCCTTCAAACTAACTATGGCTACACCTTC.